This paragraph reports one T cell receptor (beta chain). The source of the sample is a study of shared clonotypes between healthy human individuals. Study details: Participating donors consisted of two women and a few men aged 18 to 49.

The authors divided CD4+ cells into CD45RA+ naive and CD45RA-negative memory subsets. TCRdb's table, derived via immunoSEQ multiplex PCR, lists solely in-frame clones and lacks some. The sample lists roughly 2.4 million clones; 90% to 97% were seen once. With 0 bases removed from V and 6 bases from J, the gap between germline ends came to 9 bases. Germline assignment: CDR1 SNHLY and CDR2 FYNNEI. The CDR3 loop spans 14 amino acids. This rearrangement joins TRBV2 to TRBJ2-1, with D unclear. Sequencing was done on a sample of naive CD4+ T cells sorted from blood. Subset specified: CD45RA+ positively selected. The TCR comes from a man younger than 35 in good health. CDR3: CASSEASRANEQFF. In DNA, the CDR3 is TGTGCCAGCAGTGAAGCGAGTCGGGCCAATGAGCAGTTCTTC.